These 26 T cell receptor beta chains came from one sample sequenced in a study of circulating CD8 cells and anti-PD-1 response in melanoma. TCR libraries were prepared from 15 ng of total RNA with the QIAseq Immune Repertoire TCR panel. TCRdb used MiXCR to reprocess the reads, holding one entry per CDR3 protein. This table holds approximately 250 distinct CDR3 sequences, about 15% found once. Sorting of live CD3+CD8+TCRalphabeta+ cells by PD-1 and/or TIGIT gave four subsets. Specimen: CD8+ T cells from PBMCs, collected at baseline or after one month of anti-PD-1 therapy (not recorded which). Receptors originate from a human donor with melanoma.

This clonotype counts as large. The chain has TRBV27 and TRBJ2-2, with 7 bases that match TRBD1. CDR1 and CDR2 (germline): MNHEY, SMNVEV (reference sequence). The CDR3 covers 13 residues. In nucleotides, the CDR3 is TGTATGAAGGGACAGTCGGGCACCGGGGAGCTGTTTTTT. Protein product: CMKGQSGTGELFF.

This clonotype is large. The genes are TRBV7-2 and TRBJ2-7; the D gene is possibly TRBD1 (6 bases). The germline gives CDR1 SGHTA, CDR2 FQGNSA. V shed 3 bases and J shed 4 bases, with 10 bases lying between them. The CDR3 has 13 residues. The CDR3 DNA reads TGTGCCAGCAGCTTTGGACAGAGTTACGAGCAGTACTTC. Translating gives CASSFGQSYEQYF.

By sample share, this clonotype is large. The J gene is TRBJ2-7, the V gene TRBV28; D is undetermined. This CDR3 has 13 amino acids. The germline gives CDR1 MDHEN, CDR2 SYDVKM. The V and J ends lost 5 bases and 3 bases respectively, with 11 bases between them. CDR3 sequence reads: CASSPSVLYEQYF. The CDR3 coding sequence is TGTGCCAGCAGTCCGTCCGTTCTCTACGAGCAGTACTTC.

This clonotype is categorized as medium-sized. V and J are TRBV5-6 and TRBJ2-5; TRBD2 agrees at 11 bases. Germline lookup yields CDR1 SGHDT and CDR2 YYEEEE. CDR3 length equals 16 residues. The ends lost 3 bases at V and 5 bases at J; junction bases unmatched: 9. CDR3 region: CASSSPLAGGDETQYF. CDR3 nucleotides: TGTGCCAGCAGCTCACCCCTAGCGGGAGGAGATGAGACCCAGTACTTC.

V usage is TRBV12-3 or TRBV12-4 and J usage is TRBJ2-7; D not certain. The germline V and J ends were trimmed by 2 bases and 0 bases, with 11 bases remaining between them. The CDR3 has 15 residues. For the CDR3, the DNA is TGTGCCAGCAGTTTAACGGAGAATCCCTCCTACGAGCAGTACTTC. This translates into CASSLTENPSYEQYF.

This clonotype is categorized as hyperexpanded. V gene TRBV28 combines with J gene TRBJ2-7; possible D gene TRBD1, 6 bases. The CDR3 runs to 13 residues. CDR1 and CDR2 (germline): MDHEN, SYDVKM. The V and J ends lost 8 bases and 1 base respectively, with 12 bases between them. CDR3 protein: CASGPGVSYEQYF. In DNA form, the CDR3 reads TGTGCCAGCGGACCAGGGGTTTCCTACGAGCAGTACTTC.

By share, this clonotype ranks as large. The chain carries TRBV19 and TRBJ1-5; D is unresolved. Germline CDR1 is LNHDA and CDR2 is SQIVND (reference sequence). The V end was cut by 5 bases, the J end by 4 bases, with 9 bases between. CDR3 length equals 13 residues. The DNA for the CDR3 is TGTGCCAGTAGTTGGAGGGCGAATCAGCCCCAGCATTTT. Protein: CASSWRANQPQHF.

This clonotype is termed large. The genes are TRBV29-1 and TRBJ2-7; 10 nucleotides align to TRBD2. From germline, CDR1 is SQVTM and CDR2 ANQGSEA. The CDR3 is 13 amino acids. The V segment lost 7 bases and the J segment 1 base; nucleotides outside the gene matches: 4. In DNA form, the CDR3 reads TGCAGCGCTGTAGCGGGGGGATCCTACGAGCAGTACTTC. Amino acid sequence: CSAVAGGSYEQYF.

The chain links TRBV20-1 to TRBJ2-2; 14 bases match TRBD2. Per the germline V gene, CDR1 is DFQATT and CDR2 is SNEGSKA (reference sequence). The CDR3 has 17 residues. V shed 5 bases, J shed 5 bases, and the junction held 10 bases outside the gene matches. The CDR3 DNA reads TGCAGTGCTCACCTTCTGGGACTAGCGGGAGTTACCGGGGAGCTGTTTTTT. It translates to CSAHLLGLAGVTGELFF.

V and J are TRBV4-1 and TRBJ2-7, with D tentatively TRBD2 (5 bases). This CDR3 is 15 amino acids long. The ends were cut back, 3 bases at V and 0 bases at J, with 12 bases in the middle. Germline loops: CDR1 MGHRA, CDR2 YSYEKL. The chain's CDR3 is CASSQSRGFSYEQYF. The CDR3 region has the DNA TGCGCCAGCAGCCAGAGTCGAGGGTTCTCCTACGAGCAGTACTTC.

In its sample, this clonotype ranks as large. The chain joins TRBV27 to TRBJ1-1; no clear D gene. Per germline, CDR1 MNHEY and CDR2 SMNVEV (reference sequence). V was clipped by 9 bases and J by 0 bases, with 14 bases between them. The CDR3 loop spans 14 amino acids. The CDR3 is CASRGLTMNTEAFF. CDR3 DNA: TGTGCCAGTCGAGGGCTCACTATGAACACTGAAGCTTTCTTT.

By sample share, this clonotype is large. The chain carries TRBV20-1 and TRBJ2-1, with D unresolved. Germline-derived CDR1 and CDR2 are DFQATT and SNEGSKA (reference sequence). CDR3 length: 11 residues. This chain's CDR3 is CTTMSSNEQFF. CDR3 nucleotide sequence: TGCACAACTATGAGCAGCAATGAGCAGTTCTTC.

This clonotype is labeled medium-sized. J is TRBJ2-7 and V is TRBV7-9; 10 bases are shared with TRBD1. Germline loops: CDR1 SEHNR, CDR2 FQNEAQ (reference sequence). Germline trimming cut 0 bases from V and 1 base from J; bases unmatched to any gene: 0. The CDR3 is made up of 15 amino acids. The CDR3 protein is CASSLAGQGSYEQYF. The CDR3 DNA sequence: TGTGCCAGCAGCTTAGCGGGACAGGGGTCCTACGAGCAGTACTTC.

This clonotype rates as large. The gene calls are TRBV20-1 and TRBJ2-7, with 7 bases that match TRBD2. The germline gives CDR1 DFQATT, CDR2 SNEGSKA (reference sequence). CDR3 length equals 13 residues. The trim removed 6 bases at V and 3 bases at J, leaving 8 bases unmatched. CDR3 nucleotides: TGCAGTGCGAGGGACTATCTGAGCTACGAGCAGTACTTC. Its protein product is CSARDYLSYEQYF.

This clonotype is deemed large. The chain links TRBV20-1 to TRBJ2-5; D uncertain. V lost 3 bases and J 5 bases, leaving 10 bases between the germline ends. The length of the CDR3 is 12 residues. Germline V gene sequence: CDR1 DFQATT, CDR2 SNEGSKA (reference sequence). The CDR3 loop is CSASPPAETQYF. As DNA, the CDR3 is TGCAGTGCTAGCCCCCCTGCTGAGACCCAGTACTTC.

In this sample, this clonotype turned up once. The chain combines TRBV19 with TRBJ2-7, with D uncertain. The CDR3 loop spans 11 amino acids. Trimming cost V 4 bases and J 1 base, with 2 bases left between them. The germline V gene encodes CDR1 LNHDA and CDR2 SQIVND (reference sequence). In DNA, the CDR3 is TGTGCCAGTAGTAATTCCTACGAGCAGTACTTC. It translates to CASSNSYEQYF.

This clonotype is labeled large. J is TRBJ2-1 and V is TRBV28, with TRBD2 matching over 9 bases. Unmatched junction bases numbered 9, after V lost 7 bases and J lost 8 bases. The CDR3 is 14 amino acids. In germline, CDR1 is MDHEN, CDR2 SYDVKM. CDR3 DNA sequence: TGTGCCAGCAACCTTAGCGGGAGTGGCTATGAGCAGTTCTTC. It is translated as CASNLSGSGYEQFF.

By share of the sample, this clonotype is large. This chain joins TRBV19 and TRBJ2-1; 7 bases agree with TRBD1. CDR3 length: 12 amino acids. Germline CDR1 LNHDA, CDR2 SQIVND (reference sequence). V shed 6 bases, J shed 9 bases, and the junction held 5 bases outside the gene matches. The CDR3 here is CASSMTGFEQFF. The CDR3 DNA follows: TGTGCCAGTAGCATGACAGGGTTTGAGCAGTTCTTC.

By frequency in the sample, this clonotype is large. V and J are TRBV2 and TRBJ2-2; 9 nucleotides match TRBD1. The CDR3 runs to 16 residues. V shed 6 bases and J 0 bases; nucleotides not matched to a gene: 5. CDR1 and CDR2 from the germline V gene are SNHLY and FYNNEI. The CDR3 coding sequence is TGTGCCAGCAGCCATGGGGACAGGGCGAACACCGGGGAGCTGTTTTTT. Protein: CASSHGDRANTGELFF. Full variable domain (remainder filled in from reference TRBV2 and TRBJ2-2): EPEVTQTPSHQVTQMGQEVILRCVPISNHLYFYWYRQILGQKVEFLVSFYNNEISEKSEIFDDQFSVERPDGSNFTLKIRSTKLEDSAMYFCASSHGDRANTGELFFGEGSRLTVL.

This clonotype is large. V gene TRBV20-1 combines with J gene TRBJ2-7, with 10 nucleotides matching TRBD2. The CDR3 sequence is 16 residues long. Per the germline V gene, CDR1 is DFQATT and CDR2 is SNEGSKA (reference sequence). Losses at the gene ends were 0 bases for V and 5 bases for J; bases not matched to a gene: 10. The CDR3 sequence: CSARDQGTSDYHEQYF. The CDR3 DNA reads TGCAGTGCTAGAGATCAGGGGACTAGCGATTACCACGAGCAGTACTTC.

By its share, this clonotype is large. The chain links TRBV6-6 to TRBJ2-7, with D unclear. Trimming removed 8 bases from V and 1 base from J, with 12 bases in between. The germline V gene has CDR1 MNHNY and CDR2 SVGAGI (reference sequence). CDR3 length equals 13 residues. The CDR3 coding sequence is TGTGCCAGCTCCCCCGGAGTTTCCTACGAGCAGTACTTC. Translating gives CASSPGVSYEQYF.

By its share, this clonotype is large. This chain uses TRBV19 with TRBJ2-1; D may correspond to TRBD1 or TRBD2 (6 bases each). The CDR3 has 13 amino acids. The V end was cut by 5 bases, the J end by 14 bases, with 19 bases between. Germline V gene lookup returns CDR1 LNHDA and CDR2 SQIVND (reference sequence). Here the CDR3 reads CASSFGFRGLEFF. The CDR3 region has the DNA TGTGCCAGTAGTTTTGGATTCAGGGGACTCGAGTTCTTC.

Sample share makes this clonotype medium-sized. The V and J genes are TRBV18 and TRBJ2-1; D could derive from TRBD1 or TRBD2 (5 bases each). This CDR3 spans 12 amino acids. Between the trimmed V and J ends, which lost 2 bases and 6 bases, there was a span of 5 bases. CDR1 and CDR2 from the germline V gene are KGHSH and LQKENI. CDR3 protein: CASSPGGNEQFF. The CDR3 nucleotides are TGTGCCAGCTCACCAGGGGGCAATGAGCAGTTCTTC.

This clonotype came up once. This chain connects TRBV6-2 or TRBV6-3 to TRBJ1-1; no reliable D call. Trimming removed 0 bases at V and 10 bases at J, with 9 bases between. This CDR3 contains 12 residues. From germline, CDR1 is MNHEY and CDR2 SVGEGT. The CDR3 loop is CASSYSIGGAFF. The CDR3, as DNA: TGTGCCAGCAGTTACTCGATCGGAGGAGCTTTCTTT.

This clonotype has a single count. J is TRBJ2-7 and V is TRBV28, with a weak D call TRBD2 (5 bases). CDR1 and CDR2 (germline): MDHEN, SYDVKM. The CDR3 has 12 residues. With 10 bases removed from V and 3 bases from J, the gap between germline ends came to 13 bases. Written as DNA, the CDR3 is TGTGCCACAGGAGGAGCCTTCTACGAGCAGTACTTC. Translated: CATGGAFYEQYF.

Judged by abundance, this clonotype is large (0.1 to 1%). This chain connects TRBV20-1 to TRBJ1-4; 11 nucleotides line up with TRBD1. CDR1 DFQATT and CDR2 SNEGSKA come from the germline V gene (reference sequence). CDR3 length: 16 amino acids. The trim removed 3 bases at V and 1 base at J, leaving 4 bases unmatched. CDR3 DNA sequence: TGCAGTGCTAGGGACAGGGGGCGCGTAACTAATGAAAAACTGTTTTTT. The encoded protein is CSARDRGRVTNEKLFF.